The 12 T cell receptor beta chains listed next were all sequenced from one sample in a study of blood T cell repertoires in COVID-19. TCRdb's table, derived via immunoSEQ multiplex PCR, lists solely in-frame clones and lacks some. The sample consists of approximately 290,000 clones, 80% to 90% of them appearing once. The sequencing sample was made of PBMCs or T cells enriched from blood (not recorded which). Receptors originate from a woman in her thirties who had recovered from COVID-19.

This chain joins TRBV11-2 and TRBJ1-4; weak D call: TRBD1 (6 bases). Germline V gene data show CDR1 as SGHAT and CDR2 as FQNNGV. V lost 5 bases and J lost 8, with 15 bases in between. CDR3 length: 14 residues. The CDR3 DNA is TGTGCCAGCAGCCCTGGGGGCGGGGGGGAAAAACTGTTTTTT. This gives the protein CASSPGGGGEKLFF.

This chain joins TRBV6-5 and TRBJ2-2, with D possibly matching TRBD1 (5 bases). Germline V gene sequence: CDR1 MNHEY, CDR2 SVGAGI. This CDR3 spans 14 amino acids. The V end was cut by 11 bases, the J end by 6 bases, with 19 bases between. CDR3 region: CAAGIQEQAGELFF. The CDR3 region has the DNA TGTGCCGCAGGGATTCAGGAACAAGCCGGGGAGCTGTTTTTT.

This chain links TRBV5-1 with TRBJ1-6; no clear D. Germline V lookup: CDR1 SGHRS, CDR2 YFSETQ. Trimming removed 0 bases from V and 7 bases from J, with 8 bases in between. The CDR3 is 14 amino acids. CDR3 in DNA: TGCGCCAGCAGCTTGGGGGGAGGAAATTCACCCCTCCACTTT. The encoded protein is CASSLGGGNSPLHF.

This clone has only a few counts. V is TRBV4-2 and J is TRBJ2-2; the D gene is possibly TRBD1 (6 bases). V was cut by 1 base and J by 2 bases, with 14 bases left in between. Germline V lookup: CDR1 LGHNA, CDR2 YNFKEQ. CDR3 length: 17 residues. The DNA of the CDR3 is TGTGCCAGCAGCCAAGTATCGGTAGGGGGAAACACCGGGGAGCTGTTTTTT. Amino acid sequence: CASSQVSVGGNTGELFF.

The table lists this clone with a count of one. This chain uses TRBV20-1 with TRBJ2-7; no firm D call. V lost 3 bases to trimming and J lost 6 bases, with 15 bases between them. Germline V CDR1 and CDR2: DFQATT, SNEGSKA (reference sequence). The CDR3 contains 13 residues. CDR3 protein: CSASNNSPFEQYF. The CDR3 nucleotides read TGCAGTGCTAGTAACAATTCCCCCTTCGAGCAGTACTTC.

The V and J genes are TRBV19 and TRBJ1-5; D is unresolved. The length of the CDR3 is 14 residues. V was clipped by 5 bases and J by 7 bases, with 15 bases between them. The germline V gene encodes CDR1 LNHDA and CDR2 SQIVND (reference sequence). CDR3 nucleotides: TGTGCCAGTAGTGTAGGAGGGTCGGGGCAGCCCCAGCATTTT. It codes for CASSVGGSGQPQHF. The full variable domain, rest sourced from reference TRBV19 and TRBJ1-5, is DGGITQSPKYLFRKEGQNVTLSCEQNLNHDAMYWYRQDPGQGLRLIYYSQIVNDFQKGDIAEGYSVSREKKESFPLTVTSAQKNPTAFYLCASSVGGSGQPQHFGDGTRLSIL.

The chain has TRBV5-6 and TRBJ1-1, with TRBD1 matching 7 bases. This CDR3 is built from 13 residues. Trimming took 4 bases from V and 6 from J; bases not matched to a gene: 6. Germline V gives CDR1 SGHDT, CDR2 YYEEEE. Written as DNA, the CDR3 is TGTGCCAGCAGCATAGACAGGGCTTCTGAAGCTTTCTTT. It encodes CASSIDRASEAFF.

The genes are TRBV7-2 and TRBJ2-1, with a weak D call TRBD2 (5 bases). The CDR3 loop spans 14 amino acids. V dropped 10 bases and J dropped 3 bases, with 16 bases sitting between them. In germline, CDR1 is SGHTA, CDR2 FQGNSA. The CDR3 coding sequence is TGTGCCACCGCGGAACTCGGACTCTACAATGAGCAGTTCTTC. Translation gives CATAELGLYNEQFF.

This chain's CDR3 is CASSLSPRTDTQYF. The CDR3 bases are TGTGCCAGCAGTTTAAGCCCCCGCACAGATACGCAGTATTTT. The chain combines TRBV28 with TRBJ2-3, with no clear D. Trimming removed 2 bases at V and 1 base at J, with 7 bases between. This CDR3 has 14 residues. The germline gives CDR1 MDHEN, CDR2 SYDVKM.

This clone was detected once. This sequence joins TRBV19 and TRBJ1-5; unclear D gene. CDR3 size: 15 residues. V lost 2 bases to trimming and J lost 0 bases, with 8 bases between them. Germline V gene sequence: CDR1 LNHDA, CDR2 SQIVND (reference sequence). This CDR3 is CASSIQAFSNQPQHF. As DNA, the CDR3 is TGTGCCAGTAGTATACAGGCATTTAGCAATCAGCCCCAGCATTTT.

This clone showed up just a few times. This chain links TRBV12-2 with TRBJ1-2; the D call TRBD1 from the table was never checked on the DNA. TRBV12-2 is reported as a pseudogene. The CDR3 is made up of 14 amino acids. CDR3 residues: CASRLVWQGAIYTF. The CDR3 DNA is TGTGCAAGTCGCTTAGTCTGGCAGGGGGCAATCTACACCTTC.

The J gene is TRBJ1-6, the V gene TRBV28, with 8 bases aligning to TRBD1. Losses at the gene ends were 7 bases for V and 9 bases for J; bases not matched to a gene: 11. The CDR3 runs to 15 residues. Germline values: CDR1 MDHEN, CDR2 SYDVKM. In nucleotides, the CDR3 is TGTGCCAGCATCGAAACCGGGACAGGACTTTCACCCCTCCACTTT. It is translated as CASIETGTGLSPLHF.